This TCR beta chain was profiled in a study of T-cell reconstitution after alpha-beta-depleted transplantation in children. The study, taken as a whole, reports: Among T cells one year after transplant, newly produced cells accounted for most counts and diversity. Surviving recipient T cells and thymic progenitors underlay high day-60 TCRbeta diversity in some patients.

A library of TCRbeta sequences, prepared with unique molecular identifiers, was generated. In TCRdb, the PCR reads were re-called with MiXCR into one record per CDR3 protein. The sample lists 330,000 or so distinct CDR3 sequences, over 9% seen once, with about 8% in the top ten. This clonotype was observed at least ten times. Its antigen remains unidentified. The V gene end was trimmed by 2 bases and the J gene end by 2 bases; junction bases not matched to a gene: 5. The CDR3 loop spans 16 amino acids. Germline-derived CDR1 and CDR2 are MDHEN and SYDVKM. Specimen: PBMCs, collected before TCRalphabeta/CD19-depleted stem cell transplant. The TCR was taken from a boy younger than two with acute myeloid leukemia, due to receive a stem cell transplant. The V and J genes are TRBV28 and TRBJ1-3; 8 nucleotides align to TRBD1. The CDR3 nucleotides read TGTGCCAGCAGTTTAGACAGGGGTAGTACTGGAAACACCATATATTTT. Its protein is CASSLDRGSTGNTIYF.